A selection of T cell receptor beta chains follows, all from one sample in a study of blood T cells in healthy people across ages. TCRdb fed the 5' RACE reads into MiXCR, producing one record per CDR3 protein. Here the sample spans 600,000 to 900,000 distinct CDR3 sequences, around a quarter being singletons. This sample also appeared in a second study, on T cells of mothers and their children.

Sequencing used blood. These receptors came from a boy aged 5-17 years in good health. Both conserved end residues are trimmed from each CDR3.

v_call: TRBV20-1
j_call: TRBJ2-3
cdr3_aa: SARVRSTDTQY

v_call: TRBV7-6
j_call: TRBJ1-3
cdr3_aa: ASSVGTDGNTIY

v_call: TRBV29-1
j_call: TRBJ2-7
cdr3_aa: SVYSGTSAYEQY

v_call: TRBV6-1
j_call: TRBJ2-2
cdr3_aa: ASSEGTGRNTGELF

v_call: TRBV11-1
j_call: TRBJ2-2
cdr3_aa: ASSLIRSGELF

v_call: TRBV5-1
j_call: TRBJ1-1
cdr3_aa: ASSSIGAMNTEAF

v_call: TRBV6-1
j_call: TRBJ1-1
cdr3_aa: ASRPGSNTEAF

v_call: TRBV14
j_call: TRBJ1-4
cdr3_aa: ASSPGPNEKLF

v_call: TRBV18
j_call: TRBJ2-6
cdr3_aa: ASSPNGDSGANVLT

v_call: TRBV2
j_call: TRBJ2-5
cdr3_aa: ASSEEASGQETQY

v_call: TRBV2
j_call: TRBJ2-4
cdr3_aa: ASSELGQRIL

v_call: TRBV6-1
j_call: TRBJ2-5
cdr3_aa: ASIPDRGTVTQY

v_call: TRBV5-1
j_call: TRBJ2-7
cdr3_aa: ASSLLRGPHYEQY

v_call: TRBV4-2
j_call: TRBJ2-6
cdr3_aa: ASSQETGIGANVLT